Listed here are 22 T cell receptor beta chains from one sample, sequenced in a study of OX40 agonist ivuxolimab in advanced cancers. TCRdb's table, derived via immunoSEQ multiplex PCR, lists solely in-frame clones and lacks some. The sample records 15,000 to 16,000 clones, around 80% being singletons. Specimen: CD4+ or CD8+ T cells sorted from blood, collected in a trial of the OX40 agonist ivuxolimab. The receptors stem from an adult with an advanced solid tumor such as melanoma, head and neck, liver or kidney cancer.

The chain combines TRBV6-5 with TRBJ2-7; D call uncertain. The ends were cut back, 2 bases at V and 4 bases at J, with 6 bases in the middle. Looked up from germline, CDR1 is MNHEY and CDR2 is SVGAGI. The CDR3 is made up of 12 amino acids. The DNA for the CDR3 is TGTGCCAGCAGTTACAACAAATACGAGCAGTACTTC. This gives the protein CASSYNKYEQYF.

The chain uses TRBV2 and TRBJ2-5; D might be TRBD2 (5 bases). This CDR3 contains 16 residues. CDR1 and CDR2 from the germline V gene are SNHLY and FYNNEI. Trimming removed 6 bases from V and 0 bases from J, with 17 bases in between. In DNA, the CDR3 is TGTGCCAGCAGGCTAGATAGCGACCCGTACCAAGAGACCCAGTACTTC. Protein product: CASRLDSDPYQETQYF.

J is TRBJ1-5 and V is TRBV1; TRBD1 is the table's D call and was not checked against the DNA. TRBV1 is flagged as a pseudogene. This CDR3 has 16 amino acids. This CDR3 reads CTSSLLRDTINQPQHF. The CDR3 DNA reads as TGCACCAGCAGCCTCCTCCGGGACACGATCAATCAGCCCCAGCATTTT.

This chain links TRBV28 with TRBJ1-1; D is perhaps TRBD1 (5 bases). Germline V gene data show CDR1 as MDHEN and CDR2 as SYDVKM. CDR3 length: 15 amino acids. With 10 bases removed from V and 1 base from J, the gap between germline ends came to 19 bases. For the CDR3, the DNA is TGTGCCACCGAGGGACGAGGACGGGCGAACACTGAAGCTTTCTTT. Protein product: CATEGRGRANTEAFF.

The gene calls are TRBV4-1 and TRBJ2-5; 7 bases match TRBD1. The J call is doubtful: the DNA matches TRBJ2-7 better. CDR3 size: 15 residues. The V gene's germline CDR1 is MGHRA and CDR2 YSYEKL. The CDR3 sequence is CASSHLSQGAYEQYF. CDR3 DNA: TGCGCCAGCAGCCACCTATCTCAGGGGGCCTACGAGCAGTACTTC.

In DNA form, the CDR3 reads TGTGCCAGCAGCTTATGGGAGAACACTGAAGCTTTCTTT. As protein: CASSLWENTEAFF. The chain employs TRBV7-6 and TRBJ1-1; D is undetermined. The CDR3 totals 13 residues. Germline assignment: CDR1 SGHVS and CDR2 FNYEAQ. Trimming pared 2 bases from V and 1 base from J, leaving 5 bases between.

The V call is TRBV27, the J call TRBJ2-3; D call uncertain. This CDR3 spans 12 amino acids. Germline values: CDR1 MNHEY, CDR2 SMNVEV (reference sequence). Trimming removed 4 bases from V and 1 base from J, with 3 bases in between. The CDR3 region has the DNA TGTGCCAGCAGTTCCCGCACAGATACGCAGTATTTT. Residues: CASSSRTDTQYF.

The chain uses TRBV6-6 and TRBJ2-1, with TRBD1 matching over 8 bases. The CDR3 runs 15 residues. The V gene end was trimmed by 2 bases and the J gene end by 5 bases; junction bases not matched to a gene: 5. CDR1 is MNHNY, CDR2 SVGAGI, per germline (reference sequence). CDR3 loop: CASSYRDRLDNEQFF. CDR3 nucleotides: TGTGCCAGCAGTTACCGGGACAGGTTGGACAATGAGCAGTTCTTC.

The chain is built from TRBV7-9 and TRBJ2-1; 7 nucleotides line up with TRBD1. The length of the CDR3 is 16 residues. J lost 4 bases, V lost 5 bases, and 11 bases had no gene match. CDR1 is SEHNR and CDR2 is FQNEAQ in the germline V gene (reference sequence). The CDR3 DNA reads TGTGCCAGCAGCCCCTCCTATCCAGGGGGATACAATGAGCAGTTCTTC. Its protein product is CASSPSYPGGYNEQFF.

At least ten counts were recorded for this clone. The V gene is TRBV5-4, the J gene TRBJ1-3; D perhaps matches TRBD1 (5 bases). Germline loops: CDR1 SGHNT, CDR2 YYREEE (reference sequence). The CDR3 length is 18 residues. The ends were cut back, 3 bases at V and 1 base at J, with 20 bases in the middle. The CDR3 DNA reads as TGTGCCAGCAGCTATCACCGGGACGTTCAAGAGTCTGGAAACACCATATATTTT. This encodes CASSYHRDVQESGNTIYF.

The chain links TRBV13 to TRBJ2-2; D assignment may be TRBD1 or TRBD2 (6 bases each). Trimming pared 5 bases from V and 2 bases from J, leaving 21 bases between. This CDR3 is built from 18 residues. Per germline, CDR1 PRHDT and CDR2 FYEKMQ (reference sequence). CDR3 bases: TGTGCCAGCAGCCCGACTCGGAGGGGACACCTCAACACCGGGGAGCTGTTTTTT. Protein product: CASSPTRRGHLNTGELFF. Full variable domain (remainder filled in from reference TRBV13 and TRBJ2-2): AAGVIQSPRHLIKEKRETATLKCYPIPRHDTVYWYQQGPGQDPQFLISFYEKMQSDKGSIPDRFSAQQFSDYHSELNMSSLELGDSALYFCASSPTRRGHLNTGELFFGEGSRLTVL.

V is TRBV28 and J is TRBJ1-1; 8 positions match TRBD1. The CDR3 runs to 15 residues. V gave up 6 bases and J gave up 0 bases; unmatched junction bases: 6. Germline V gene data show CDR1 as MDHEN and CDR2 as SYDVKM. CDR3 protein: CASRYGQGMNTEAFF. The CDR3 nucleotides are TGTGCCAGCAGATATGGACAGGGAATGAACACTGAAGCTTTCTTT.

The CDR3 sequence: CASSPVTGTGNYGYTF. In nucleotides, the CDR3 is TGTGCCAGCAGCCCTGTAACTGGGACAGGGAACTATGGCTACACCTTC. V usage is TRBV10-3 and J usage is TRBJ1-2; 9 nucleotides align to TRBD1. This CDR3 has 16 residues. Trimming cost V 10 bases and J 2 bases; bases outside gene matches: 14. Germline CDR1 is ENHRY and CDR2 is SYGVKD.

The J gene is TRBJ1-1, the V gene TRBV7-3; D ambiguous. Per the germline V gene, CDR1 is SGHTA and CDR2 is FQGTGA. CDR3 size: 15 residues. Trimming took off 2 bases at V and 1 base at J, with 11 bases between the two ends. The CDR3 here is CASSLGPAGNTEAFF. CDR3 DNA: TGTGCCAGCAGCTTAGGTCCGGCAGGGAACACTGAAGCTTTCTTT.

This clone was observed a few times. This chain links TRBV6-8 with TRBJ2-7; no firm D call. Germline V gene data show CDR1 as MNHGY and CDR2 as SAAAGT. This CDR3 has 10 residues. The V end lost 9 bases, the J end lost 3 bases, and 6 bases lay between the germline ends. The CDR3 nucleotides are TGTGCCAGTCGCATCTACGAGCAGTACTTC. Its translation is CASRIYEQYF.

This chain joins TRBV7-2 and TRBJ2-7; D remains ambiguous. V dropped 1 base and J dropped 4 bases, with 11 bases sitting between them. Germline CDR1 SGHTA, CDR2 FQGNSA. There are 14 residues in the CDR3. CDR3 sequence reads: CASSLEVFPYEQYF. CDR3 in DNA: TGTGCCAGCAGCTTAGAAGTCTTCCCATACGAGCAGTACTTC.

The CDR3 nucleotides are TGTGCCAGCAGCTTATCGGCTAGCGGGGGCTACAATGAGCAGTTCTTC. Encoded protein: CASSLSASGGYNEQFF. This chain connects TRBV7-9 to TRBJ2-1, with 10 nucleotides matching TRBD2. The V segment lost 2 bases and the J segment 3 bases; nucleotides outside the gene matches: 4. Germline-derived CDR1 and CDR2 are SEHNR and FQNEAQ (reference sequence). There are 16 residues in the CDR3.

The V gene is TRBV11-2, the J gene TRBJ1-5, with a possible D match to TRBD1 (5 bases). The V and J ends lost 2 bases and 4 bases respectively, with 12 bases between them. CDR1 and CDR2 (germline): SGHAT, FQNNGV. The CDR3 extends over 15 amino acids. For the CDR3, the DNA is TGTGCCAGCAGCTTATCGGGGGTAGGAAATCAGCCCCAGCATTTT. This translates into CASSLSGVGNQPQHF.

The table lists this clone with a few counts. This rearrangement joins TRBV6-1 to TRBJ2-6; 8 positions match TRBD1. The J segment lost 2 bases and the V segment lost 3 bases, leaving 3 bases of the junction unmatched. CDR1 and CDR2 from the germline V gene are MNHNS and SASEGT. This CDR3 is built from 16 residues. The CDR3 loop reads CASSDSGGAGANVLTF. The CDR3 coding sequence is TGTGCCAGCAGTGATTCAGGGGGCGCTGGGGCCAACGTCCTGACTTTC.

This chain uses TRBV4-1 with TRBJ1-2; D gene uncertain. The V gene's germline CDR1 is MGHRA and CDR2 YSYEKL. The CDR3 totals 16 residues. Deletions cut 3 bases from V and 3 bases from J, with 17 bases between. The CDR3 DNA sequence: TGCGCCAGCAGCCACCCATCGGGAGGGCTCGACTATGGCTACACCTTC. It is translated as CASSHPSGGLDYGYTF.

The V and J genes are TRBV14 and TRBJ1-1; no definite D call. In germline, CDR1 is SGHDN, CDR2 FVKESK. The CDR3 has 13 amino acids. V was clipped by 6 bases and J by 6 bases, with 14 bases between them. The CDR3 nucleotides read TGTGCCAGCAGACAACCAGGCCATCCTGAAGCTTTCTTT. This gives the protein CASRQPGHPEAFF.

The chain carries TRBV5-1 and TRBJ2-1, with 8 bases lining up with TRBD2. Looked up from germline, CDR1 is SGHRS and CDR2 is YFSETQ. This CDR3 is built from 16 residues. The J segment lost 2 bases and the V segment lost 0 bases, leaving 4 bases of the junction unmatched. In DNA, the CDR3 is TGCGCCAGCAGCTTGGATCCGGGGGGGCCCTACAATGAGCAGTTCTTC. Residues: CASSLDPGGPYNEQFF.